This TCR beta chain was documented in a study of early T cells in non-severe SARS-CoV-2 infection. Study-level information: Alpha and beta chains were unpaired, from unsorted whole-blood bulk RNA.

With respect to this clonotype: Its matching antigen is unknown. A single base separates this from a much larger clone, so it may be a read error.

Researchers attached unique molecular identifiers to individual cDNA molecules. TCRdb reprocessed the 5' RACE reads via MiXCR and lists one record per CDR3 protein. The table has tens of thousands of distinct CDR3 sequences, roughly 13% seen once; the top ten hold roughly 5%. The CDR3 is 15 residues long. V was trimmed by 6 bases and J by 8 bases, leaving 19 bases between them. Germline V lookup: CDR1 SEHNR, CDR2 FQNEAQ (reference sequence). Study results and limitations: Reliance on VDJdb matching favored anti-spike CD8 responses; private and CD4 specificities were missed.

Sequencing was performed on whole blood. The receptor comes from an adult who was a healthcare worker with PCR-confirmed SARS-CoV-2 infection or an uninfected control (not recorded which). The chain employs TRBV7-9 and TRBJ1-4, with D hard to call. CDR3 residues: CASRPAETAGEKLFF. The CDR3, as DNA: TGTGCCAGCAGACCGGCAGAGACGGCTGGCGAAAAACTGTTTTTT.